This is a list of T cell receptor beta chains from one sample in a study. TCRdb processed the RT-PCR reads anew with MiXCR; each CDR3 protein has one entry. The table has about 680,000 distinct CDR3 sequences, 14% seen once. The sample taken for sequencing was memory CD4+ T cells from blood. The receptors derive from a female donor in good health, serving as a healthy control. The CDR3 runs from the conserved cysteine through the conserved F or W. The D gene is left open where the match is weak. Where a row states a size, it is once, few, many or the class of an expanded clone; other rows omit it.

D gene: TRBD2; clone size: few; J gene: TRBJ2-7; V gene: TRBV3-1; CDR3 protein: CASSGRGGGSGEQYF; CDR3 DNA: TGTGCCAGCAGCGGGCGCGGGGGGGGCTCGGGCGAGCAGTACTTC
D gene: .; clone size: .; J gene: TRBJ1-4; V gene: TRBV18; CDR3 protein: CASSPLTSGENEKLFF; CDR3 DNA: TGTGCCAGCTCACCCTTGACGTCGGGGGAAAATGAAAAACTGTTTTTT
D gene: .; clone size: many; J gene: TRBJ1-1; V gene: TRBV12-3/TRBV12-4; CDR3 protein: CASLQRGRPNTEAFF; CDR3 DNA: TGTGCCAGCCTACAGAGAGGCAGGCCGAACACTGAAGCTTTCTTT
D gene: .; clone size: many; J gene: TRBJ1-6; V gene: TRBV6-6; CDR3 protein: CASTNKPGRYNSPLHF; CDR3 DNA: TGTGCCAGCACCAACAAACCGGGACGGTATAATTCACCCCTCCACTTT
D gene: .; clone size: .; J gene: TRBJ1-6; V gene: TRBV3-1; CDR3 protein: CASSQTRGGNSPLHF; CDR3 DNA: TGTGCCAGCAGCCAAACCCGGGGGGGGAATTCACCCCTCCACTTT
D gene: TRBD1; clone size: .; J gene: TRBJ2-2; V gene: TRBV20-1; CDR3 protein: CSARGLGTGGAGELFF; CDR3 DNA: TGCAGTGCTAGAGGCTTGGGGACAGGGGGGGCCGGGGAGCTGTTTTTT
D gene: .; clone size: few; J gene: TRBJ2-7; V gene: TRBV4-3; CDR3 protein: CASSQGLTGGGVYEQYF; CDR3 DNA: TGCGCCAGCAGCCAAGGTCTCACAGGGGGGGGAGTCTACGAGCAGTACTTC
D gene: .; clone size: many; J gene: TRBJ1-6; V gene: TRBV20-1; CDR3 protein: CSVRGGSPLHF; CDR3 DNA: TGCAGTGTCCGGGGGGGTTCACCCCTCCACTTT
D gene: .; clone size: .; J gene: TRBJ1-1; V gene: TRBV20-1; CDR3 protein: CSAGRPNTEAFF; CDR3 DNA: TGCAGTGCTGGCCGACCTAACACTGAAGCTTTCTTT
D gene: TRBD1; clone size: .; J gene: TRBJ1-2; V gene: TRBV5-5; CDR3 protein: CASSLAGGQSANYGYTF; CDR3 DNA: TGTGCCAGCAGCTTGGCCGGGGGACAGTCCGCTAACTATGGCTACACCTTC
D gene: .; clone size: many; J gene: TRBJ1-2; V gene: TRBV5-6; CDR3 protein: CASGEEILRNYGYTF; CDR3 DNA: TGTGCCAGTGGGGAGGAGATCCTACGAAACTATGGCTACACCTTC
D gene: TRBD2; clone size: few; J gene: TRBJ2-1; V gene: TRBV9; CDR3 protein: CASSVSSGGFNEQFF; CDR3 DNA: TGTGCCAGCAGCGTCTCTAGCGGGGGGTTCAATGAGCAGTTCTTC
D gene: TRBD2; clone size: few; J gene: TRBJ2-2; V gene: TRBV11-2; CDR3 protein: CASSSTGWGEGNTGELFF; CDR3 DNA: TGTGCCAGCAGCTCGACGGGCTGGGGGGAGGGGAACACCGGGGAGCTGTTTTTT
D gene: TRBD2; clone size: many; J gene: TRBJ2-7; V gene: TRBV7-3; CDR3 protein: CASSLSSGRSYEQYF; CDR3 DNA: TGTGCCAGCAGCTTATCTAGCGGCCGCTCCTACGAGCAGTACTTC
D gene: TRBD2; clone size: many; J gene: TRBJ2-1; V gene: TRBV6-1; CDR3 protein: CASIRGREGEQFF; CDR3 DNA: TGTGCCAGCATCCGGGGGAGGGAGGGTGAGCAGTTCTTC
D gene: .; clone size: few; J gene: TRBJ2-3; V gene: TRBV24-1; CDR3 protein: CATSEPGRGGTDTQYF; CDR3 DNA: TGTGCCACCAGTGAGCCAGGGAGAGGAGGGACAGATACGCAGTATTTT
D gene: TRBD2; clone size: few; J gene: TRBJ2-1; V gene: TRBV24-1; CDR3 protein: CATSDSTSGGARSNEQFF; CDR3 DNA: TGTGCCACCAGTGATTCGACTAGCGGGGGGGCCAGGAGCAATGAGCAGTTCTTC
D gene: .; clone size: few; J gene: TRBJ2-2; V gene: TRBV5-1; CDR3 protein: CASSSLTGPGTGELFF; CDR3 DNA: TGCGCCAGCAGCTCTCTTACGGGCCCGGGGACCGGGGAGCTGTTTTTT
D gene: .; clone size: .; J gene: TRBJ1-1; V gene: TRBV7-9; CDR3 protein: CASSLDIRNTEAFF; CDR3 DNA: TGTGCCAGCAGCTTAGACATACGGAACACTGAAGCTTTCTTT
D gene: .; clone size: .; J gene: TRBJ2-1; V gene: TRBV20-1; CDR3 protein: CSAPSADGSSYNEQFF; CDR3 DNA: TGCAGTGCCCCTTCCGCGGACGGGAGCTCCTACAATGAGCAGTTCTTC
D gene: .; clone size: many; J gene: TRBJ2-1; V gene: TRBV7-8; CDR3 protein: CASSLDRNSYNEQFF; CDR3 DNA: TGTGCCAGCAGCTTAGACAGAAACTCCTACAATGAGCAGTTCTTC
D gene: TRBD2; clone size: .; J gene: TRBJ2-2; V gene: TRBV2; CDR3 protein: CASSDSGGANTGELFF; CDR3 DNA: TGTGCCAGCAGCGATAGCGGGGGGGCAAACACCGGGGAGCTGTTTTTT
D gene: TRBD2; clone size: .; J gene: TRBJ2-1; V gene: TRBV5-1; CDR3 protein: CASSLWTSGEWVGVQQFF; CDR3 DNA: TGCGCCAGCAGTTTGTGGACTAGCGGGGAGTGGGTGGGGGTACAGCAGTTCTTC
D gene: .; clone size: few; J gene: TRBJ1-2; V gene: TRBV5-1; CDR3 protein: CASSLYGTNYGYTF; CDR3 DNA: TGCGCCAGCAGCTTGTACGGCACTAACTATGGCTACACCTTC
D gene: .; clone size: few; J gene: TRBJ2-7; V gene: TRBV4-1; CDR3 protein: CASSLGPTYSYEQYF; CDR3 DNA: TGCGCCAGCAGCCTGGGCCCCACATATTCCTACGAGCAGTACTTC
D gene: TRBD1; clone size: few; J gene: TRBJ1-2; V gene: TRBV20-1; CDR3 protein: CSANGNAQGAITGGYTF; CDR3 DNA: TGCAGTGCTAATGGGAACGCTCAGGGGGCGATTACCGGTGGCTACACCTTC
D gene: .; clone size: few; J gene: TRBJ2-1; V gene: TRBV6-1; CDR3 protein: CASNRGGNEQFF; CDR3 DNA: TGTGCCAGCAATCGAGGGGGCAATGAGCAGTTCTTC
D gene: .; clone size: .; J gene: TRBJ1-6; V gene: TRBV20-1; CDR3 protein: CSAPDSQTNSPLHF; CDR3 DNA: TGCAGTGCACCGGACAGTCAGACGAATTCACCCCTCCACTTT
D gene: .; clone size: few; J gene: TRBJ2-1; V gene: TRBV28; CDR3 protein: CASSPSGRVNNEQFF; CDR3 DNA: TGTGCCAGCAGCCCATCGGGGCGGGTGAACAATGAGCAGTTCTTC
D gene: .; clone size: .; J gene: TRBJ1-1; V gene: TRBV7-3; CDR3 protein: CASSLIRGETEAFF; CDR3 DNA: TGTGCCAGCAGCTTAATTCGGGGTGAAACTGAAGCTTTCTTT
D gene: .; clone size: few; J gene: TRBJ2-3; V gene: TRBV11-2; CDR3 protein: CASSLLALPYSTDTQYF; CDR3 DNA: TGTGCCAGCAGCTTACTCGCGCTTCCTTATAGCACAGATACGCAGTATTTT
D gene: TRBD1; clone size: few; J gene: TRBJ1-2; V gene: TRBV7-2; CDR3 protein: CASRAPDRGYGYTF; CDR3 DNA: TGTGCCAGCAGAGCCCCGGACAGGGGGTATGGCTACACCTTC
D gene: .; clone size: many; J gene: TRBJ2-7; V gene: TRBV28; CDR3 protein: CASQGSSYEQYF; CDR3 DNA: TGTGCCTCTCAGGGGAGCTCCTACGAGCAGTACTTC
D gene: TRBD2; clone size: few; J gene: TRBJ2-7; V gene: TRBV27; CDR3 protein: CASALTSGVPYEQYF; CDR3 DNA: TGTGCCAGCGCCTTAACTAGCGGGGTTCCCTACGAGCAGTACTTC
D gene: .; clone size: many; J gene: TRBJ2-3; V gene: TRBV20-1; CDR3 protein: CSATGGDTQYF; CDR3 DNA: TGCAGTGCCACGGGGGGCGATACGCAGTATTTT
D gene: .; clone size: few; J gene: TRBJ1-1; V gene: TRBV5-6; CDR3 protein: CASSPMTRNTEAFF; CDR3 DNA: TGTGCCAGCAGCCCGATGACCCGAAACACTGAAGCTTTCTTT
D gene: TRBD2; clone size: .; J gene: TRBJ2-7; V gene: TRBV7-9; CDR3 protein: CASSSSSGRFSYEQYF; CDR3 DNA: TGTGCCAGCAGCTCGTCTAGCGGGAGGTTCTCCTACGAGCAGTACTTC
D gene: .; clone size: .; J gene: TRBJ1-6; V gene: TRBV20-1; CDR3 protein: CSARERIGDSYNSPLHF; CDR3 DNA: TGCAGTGCTAGAGAGCGTATAGGGGATTCCTATAATTCACCCCTCCACTTT
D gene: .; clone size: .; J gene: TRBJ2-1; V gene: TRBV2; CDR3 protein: CASSAPMGGVVHEQFF; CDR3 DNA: TGTGCCAGCAGTGCACCCATGGGGGGCGTAGTCCATGAGCAGTTCTTC
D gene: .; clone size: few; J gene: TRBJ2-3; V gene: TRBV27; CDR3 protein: CASSPPRGPRRTDTQYF; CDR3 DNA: TGTGCCAGCAGTCCCCCTAGGGGACCTCGGCGGACAGATACGCAGTATTTT
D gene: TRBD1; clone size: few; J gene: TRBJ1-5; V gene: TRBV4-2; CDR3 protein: CASSQRLDRVSNQPQHF; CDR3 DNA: TGTGCCAGCAGCCAACGACTGGACAGGGTTAGCAATCAGCCCCAGCATTTT
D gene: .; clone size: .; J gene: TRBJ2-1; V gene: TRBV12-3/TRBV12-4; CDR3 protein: CASSFDGNNEQFF; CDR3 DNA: TGTGCCAGCAGTTTCGACGGGAACAATGAGCAGTTCTTC
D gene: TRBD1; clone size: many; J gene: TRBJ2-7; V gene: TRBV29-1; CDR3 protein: CSADRDRAFLLYEQYF; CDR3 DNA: TGCAGCGCCGACCGGGACAGGGCCTTTCTCCTCTACGAGCAGTACTTC
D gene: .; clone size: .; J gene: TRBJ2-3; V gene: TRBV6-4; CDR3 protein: CASSEDWGDTQYF; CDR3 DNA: TGTGCCAGCAGTGAAGACTGGGGAGATACGCAGTATTTT
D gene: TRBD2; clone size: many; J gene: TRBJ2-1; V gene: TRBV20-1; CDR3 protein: CSAISGGGYNEQFF; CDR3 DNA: TGCAGTGCCATCAGCGGGGGTGGGTACAATGAGCAGTTCTTC
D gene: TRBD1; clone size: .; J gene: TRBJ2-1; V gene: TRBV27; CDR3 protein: CASSLLALQGDEQFF; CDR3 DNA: TGTGCCAGCAGTTTACTAGCTCTCCAGGGGGATGAGCAGTTCTTC
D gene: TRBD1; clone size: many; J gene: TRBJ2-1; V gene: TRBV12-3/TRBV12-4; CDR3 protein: CASSETGGGRHEQFF; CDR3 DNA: TGTGCCAGCAGTGAGACAGGGGGTGGTAGGCATGAGCAGTTCTTC
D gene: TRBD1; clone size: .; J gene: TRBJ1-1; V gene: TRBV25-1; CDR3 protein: CASSDEGQGLRDTEAFF; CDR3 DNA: TGTGCCAGCAGTGATGAAGGACAGGGCCTAAGGGACACTGAAGCTTTCTTT
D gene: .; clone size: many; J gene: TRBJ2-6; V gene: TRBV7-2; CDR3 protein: CASSPSTSGANVLTF; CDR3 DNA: TGTGCCAGCAGCCCTTCAACCTCTGGGGCCAACGTCCTGACTTTC
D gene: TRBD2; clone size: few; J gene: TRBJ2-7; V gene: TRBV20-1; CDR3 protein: CSAKRTGLAGTYEQYF; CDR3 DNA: TGCAGTGCTAAGAGAACGGGACTAGCGGGGACCTACGAGCAGTACTTC
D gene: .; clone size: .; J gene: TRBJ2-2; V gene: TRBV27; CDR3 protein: CASSSYGSGNTGELFF; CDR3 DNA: TGTGCCAGCAGTTCCTACGGGAGTGGGAACACCGGGGAGCTGTTTTTT